Following are 2 T cell receptor beta chains from one sample sequenced in a study of naive and memory T cell subsets (dated by TCRdb to about 2017). What the treatment or condition label conveys for this sample: skin biopsy from PPD injection site in Mantoux-positive individual. A robust, sensitive protocol for the amplification, sequencing and analysis of TCRs was described in the study, in which 3' ligation of a UMI-containing oligonucleotide to TCR cDNA was used. Library generation was performed with UMI-ligation and nested PCR. Sequencing took place on an Illumina MiSeq. The ligated cDNA was amplified in four rounds of PCR with nested alpha and beta constant region primers together with the SP2 primer. The public sequencing data were trimmed at Q25 with fastp and processed into clonotypes with MiXCR by TCRdb, which kept only in-frame beta chains. CDR3 protein duplicates are merged, each entry listing the most common genes and DNA. The sample table lists roughly 36,000 distinct CDR3 sequences, approximately 11% of them with a count of one. Approximately 4.1% of the sample is held by the ten biggest clonotypes.

Here the sequenced sample was skin, taken from a tuberculin skin test site. The source is an adult in good health.

The chain links TRBV7-8 to TRBJ2-3, with 8 bases matching TRBD2. CDR1 and CDR2 from the germline V gene are SGHVS and FQNEAQ. V gave up 3 bases and J gave up 2 bases; unmatched junction bases: 4. The CDR3 loop spans 15 amino acids. CDR3 residues: CASSFIAGFTDTQYF. The DNA of the CDR3 is TGTGCCAGCAGCTTCATAGCGGGGTTCACAGATACGCAGTATTTT. Combining the CDR3 with reference TRBV7-8 and TRBJ2-3 gives the whole variable domain GAGVSQSPRYKVAKRGQDVALRCDPISGHVSLFWYQQALGQGPEFLTYFQNEAQLDKSGLPSDRFFAERPEGSVSTLKIQRTQQEDSAVYLCASSFIAGFTDTQYFGPGTRLTVL.

The chain joins TRBV20-1 to TRBJ2-6, with 9 bases lining up with TRBD1. Germline CDR1 DFQATT, CDR2 SNEGSKA (reference sequence). This CDR3 has 15 amino acids. Unmatched junction bases numbered 6, after V lost 4 bases and J lost 5 bases. This chain's CDR3 is CSANTGGFWANVLTF. DNA for the CDR3: TGCAGTGCTAATACAGGGGGCTTCTGGGCCAACGTCCTGACTTTC.